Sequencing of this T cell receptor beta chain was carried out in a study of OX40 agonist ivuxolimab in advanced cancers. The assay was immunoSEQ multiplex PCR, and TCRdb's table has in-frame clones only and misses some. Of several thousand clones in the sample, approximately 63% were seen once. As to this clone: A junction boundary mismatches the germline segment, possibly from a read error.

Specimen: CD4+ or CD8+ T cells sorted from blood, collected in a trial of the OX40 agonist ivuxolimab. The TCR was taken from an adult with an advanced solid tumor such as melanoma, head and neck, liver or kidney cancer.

This CDR3 reads CASSQDDGGRHEQFF. CDR3 coding DNA: TGCGCCAGCAGCCAAGACGATGGCGGGCGGCATGAGCAGTTCTTC. The rearrangement uses TRBV7-9 and TRBJ2-1; perhaps TRBD2 as D (5 bases). Germline lookup yields CDR1 SEHNR and CDR2 FQNEAQ (reference sequence). The CDR3 is 15 residues long.